These 32 T cell receptor beta chains originate from one sample sequenced in a study of cytomegalovirus exposure and HLA in healthy donors. It was with 60 Vbeta and 13 Jbeta primers that the PCR ran. TCRdb keeps only in-frame clones here, not all; method: immunoSEQ multiplex PCR. This table has approximately 190,000 clones, 85% to 90% appearing once. Input material: PBMCs. All receptors come from a man younger than 45 in good health and CMV-seronegative.

This chain links TRBV7-2 with TRBJ2-7; D possibly corresponds to TRBD2 (6 bases). The CDR3 has 16 residues. Trimming shortened V by 1 base and J by 5 bases, and 18 bases separated the two germline ends. In germline, CDR1 is SGHTA, CDR2 FQGNSA. The CDR3 reads CASSLGPRPPGDEQYF. The CDR3 bases are TGTGCCAGCAGCTTAGGACCAAGACCGCCGGGGGACGAGCAGTACTTC.

CDR3 loop: CSVYPGQNFEAFF. The DNA for the CDR3 is TGCAGCGTTTACCCGGGACAGAATTTTGAAGCTTTCTTT. The chain employs TRBV29-1 and TRBJ1-1; the match to TRBD1 covers 7 bases. This CDR3 has 13 residues. J was trimmed by 7 bases and V by 5 bases; bases with no gene match: 10. CDR1 and CDR2 (germline): SQVTM, ANQGSEA. The full variable domain, its missing parts supplied by reference TRBV29-1 and TRBJ1-1, is SAVISQKPSRDICQRGTSLTIQCQVDSQVTMMFWYRQQPGQSLTLIATANQGSEATYESGFVIDKFPISRPNLTFSTLTVSNMSPEDSSIYLCSVYPGQNFEAFFGQGTRLTVV.

The chain has TRBV28 and TRBJ2-5, with 9 bases fitting TRBD2. V lost 5 bases, J lost 4 bases, and 8 bases stayed unmatched. The CDR3 contains 15 residues. Per the germline V gene, CDR1 is MDHEN and CDR2 is SYDVKM. The CDR3 reads CASSAGTSLRETQYF. CDR3 nucleotide sequence: TGTGCCAGCAGTGCCGGGACTAGCCTTAGAGAGACCCAGTACTTC.

V usage is TRBV19 and J usage is TRBJ2-7, with D perhaps TRBD1 (5 bases). This CDR3 is 14 amino acids long. V was shortened by 7 bases and J by 0 bases, with 13 bases between the two germline ends. Per the germline V gene, CDR1 is LNHDA and CDR2 is SQIVND (reference sequence). The CDR3 nucleotides are TGTGCCAGTAAGAACAGACAGAGCTCCTACGAGCAGTACTTC. Protein product: CASKNRQSSYEQYF.

The rearrangement joins TRBV10-1 to TRBJ2-3; D not certain. The germline gives CDR1 WNHNN, CDR2 SYGVQD (reference sequence). V was pared by 0 bases and J by 6 bases, with 7 bases between. The CDR3 runs to 13 residues. The CDR3 nucleotides read TGCGCCAGCAGTGAGTCGCCCCAGGATACGCAGTATTTT. As protein: CASSESPQDTQYF.

V gene TRBV25-1 combines with J gene TRBJ2-1; TRBD2 agrees at 12 bases. V lost 4 bases and J lost 7; bases outside the gene matches: 5. The CDR3 contains 15 residues. Germline loops: CDR1 MGHDK, CDR2 SYGVNS. The CDR3 reads CASSGLAGVGNEQFF. In nucleotides, the CDR3 is TGTGCCAGCAGTGGACTAGCGGGAGTTGGGAATGAGCAGTTCTTC.

This clone has only a few counts. The rearrangement links TRBV28 to TRBJ2-3, with TRBD2 matching 15 bases. V trimming: 4 bases; J trimming: 0 bases; junction bases outside the gene matches: 11. Germline CDR1 is MDHEN and CDR2 is SYDVKM. The CDR3 spans 20 residues. The CDR3 protein is CASSSRTSGRVLTSTDTQYF. DNA for the CDR3: TGTGCCAGCAGTTCCCGGACTAGCGGGAGGGTCCTTACTAGCACAGATACGCAGTATTTT.

J is TRBJ1-1 and V is TRBV4-3; TRBD1 matches 11 bases. Germline V lookup: CDR1 LGHNA, CDR2 YSLEER. CDR3 length: 19 amino acids. Trimming at V came to 0 bases and at J to 6 bases, leaving 15 bases not matched to a gene. CDR3 region: CASSQDSVGQGARLSEAFF. The CDR3 DNA reads TGCGCCAGCAGCCAAGATAGCGTTGGACAGGGGGCGCGGTTGTCTGAAGCTTTCTTT.

The V call is TRBV20-1, the J call TRBJ1-1, with D possibly matching TRBD1 (5 bases). Germline V lookup: CDR1 DFQATT, CDR2 SNEGSKA (reference sequence). This CDR3 has 11 amino acids. The CDR3 DNA reads as TGCGGGGGGATGGGGAACACTGAAGCTTTCTTT. Protein: CGGMGNTEAFF.

CDR3 sequence: CASSPRPRQGEKLFF. CDR3 coding DNA: TGTGCCAGCAGCCCGCGACCGAGGCAAGGTGAAAAACTGTTTTTT. This chain links TRBV7-8 with TRBJ1-4, with D unclear. The CDR3 totals 15 residues. Per the germline V gene, CDR1 is SGHVS and CDR2 is FQNEAQ. V was pared by 5 bases and J by 7 bases, with 17 bases between.

This clone showed up just a few times. The J gene is TRBJ1-2, the V gene TRBV28; D uncertain. Trimming left V 3 bases short and J 6 bases short, with 14 bases between. CDR1 and CDR2 (germline): MDHEN, SYDVKM. This CDR3 comprises 14 residues. The CDR3 sequence: CASSLRERNHGYTF. The CDR3 DNA reads as TGTGCCAGCAGTTTGAGGGAAAGGAATCATGGCTACACCTTC.

This clone was picked up a small number of times. The rearrangement uses TRBV5-6 and TRBJ1-1, with D unclear. The germline V gene has CDR1 SGHDT and CDR2 YYEEEE. Trimming shortened V by 7 bases and J by 1 base, and 11 bases separated the two germline ends. This CDR3 spans 13 amino acids. CDR3 sequence (DNA): TGTGCCAGCTCGAAACTGTCGAACACTGAAGCTTTCTTT. Its protein product is CASSKLSNTEAFF.

J is TRBJ2-6 and V is TRBV18, with 12 bases that match TRBD1. V shed 3 bases, J shed 0 bases, and the junction held 6 bases outside the gene matches. Germline V gene lookup returns CDR1 KGHSH and CDR2 LQKENI. The CDR3 spans 19 residues. DNA of the CDR3: TGTGCCAGCTCACCTACGGGACAGGGGGCCCCCTCTGGGGCCAACGTCCTGACTTTC. Translated, it gives CASSPTGQGAPSGANVLTF.

The rearrangement joins TRBV18 to TRBJ2-2; D remains ambiguous. CDR3 length: 17 residues. The germline V gene encodes CDR1 KGHSH and CDR2 LQKENI. V was pared by 3 bases and J by 2 bases, with 16 bases between. CDR3 amino acids: CASSPDTPNTNTGELFF. The DNA of the CDR3 is TGTGCCAGCTCACCTGACACTCCAAATACCAACACCGGGGAGCTGTTTTTT.

The chain is built from TRBV2 and TRBJ1-4, with D perhaps matching TRBD1 (5 bases). Between the trimmed V and J ends, which lost 6 bases and 7 bases, there was a span of 15 bases. CDR1 is SNHLY and CDR2 is FYNNEI in the germline V gene. This CDR3 has 14 residues. CDR3 loop: CASRRPSGGEKLFF. The CDR3 DNA follows: TGTGCCAGCAGGCGGCCCTCCGGGGGTGAAAAACTGTTTTTT.

The rearrangement uses TRBV7-2 and TRBJ1-2; 10 positions match TRBD1. Germline values: CDR1 SGHTA, CDR2 FQGNSA. The CDR3 length is 16 residues. Trimming at V came to 1 base and at J to 1 base, leaving 3 bases not matched to a gene. The CDR3: CASSLGQGAGNYGYTF. DNA of the CDR3: TGTGCCAGCAGCTTAGGACAGGGGGCGGGTAACTATGGCTACACCTTC. Looking up the rest from reference TRBV7-2 and TRBJ1-2 gives the full variable domain: GAGVSQSPSNKVTEKGKDVELRCDPISGHTALYWYRQSLGQGLEFLIYFQGNSAPDKSGLPSDRFSAERTGGSVSTLTIQRTQQEDSAVYLCASSLGQGAGNYGYTFGSGTRLTVV.

Concerning this clone itself: This sample includes further DNA sequences coding for the same CDR3. This CDR3 reads CASSLQGGNTEAFF. The DNA for the CDR3 is TGCGCCAGCAGCTTACAGGGGGGGAACACTGAAGCTTTCTTT. The chain joins TRBV5-1 to TRBJ1-1, with TRBD1 matching over 8 bases. Germline V lookup: CDR1 SGHRS, CDR2 YFSETQ. The CDR3 is 14 amino acids. With V trimmed by 2 bases and J by 1 base, 1 base remained unmatched.

The chain's CDR3 is CASRGAGGDTQYF. Written as DNA, the CDR3 is TGTGCCAGCAGGGGGGCAGGGGGAGATACGCAGTATTTT. The chain joins TRBV27 to TRBJ2-3, with 7 bases lining up with TRBD1. J was trimmed by 5 bases and V by 6 bases; bases with no gene match: 5. The CDR3 runs to 13 residues. Looked up from germline, CDR1 is MNHEY and CDR2 is SMNVEV (reference sequence).

V usage is TRBV6-1 and J usage is TRBJ2-5; D is uncertain. V lost 10 bases, J lost 2 bases, and 17 bases lay in between. In germline, CDR1 is MNHNS, CDR2 SASEGT. The CDR3 covers 14 residues. In DNA form, the CDR3 reads TGTGCCAACCCTTTTCGTGAGCAACAAGAGACCCAGTACTTC. This sequence encodes CANPFREQQETQYF.

The chain uses TRBV18 and TRBJ1-3, with D hard to call. CDR3 length: 20 amino acids. The germline V and J ends were trimmed by 4 bases and 2 bases, with 27 bases remaining between them. Germline CDR1 KGHSH, CDR2 LQKENI. CDR3 sequence reads: CASSQENLAARRNTGNTIYF. CDR3 in DNA: TGTGCCAGCTCACAAGAGAATTTAGCGGCCCGGAGGAATACTGGAAACACCATATATTTT. The whole variable domain, filled in from reference TRBV18 and TRBJ1-3, reads NAGVMQNPRHLVRRRGQEARLRCSPMKGHSHVYWYRQLPEEGLKFMVYLQKENIIDESGMPKERFSAEFPKEGPSILRIQQVVRGDSAAYFCASSQENLAARRNTGNTIYFGEGSWLTVV.

The rearrangement joins TRBV2 to TRBJ1-1; 9 bases are a match to TRBD1. This CDR3 is built from 14 residues. CDR1 and CDR2 (germline): SNHLY, FYNNEI. V shed 5 bases, J shed 1 base, and the junction held 2 bases outside the gene matches. CDR3 in DNA: TGTGCCAGCAGTCGGACAGGGGCGAACACTGAAGCTTTCTTT. Protein product: CASSRTGANTEAFF.

The gene calls are TRBV5-1 and TRBJ2-7; tentatively, D is TRBD1 (5 bases). This CDR3 has 14 residues. The germline V gene encodes CDR1 SGHRS and CDR2 YFSETQ. Deletions cut 4 bases from V and 3 bases from J, with 14 bases between. The CDR3 region has the DNA TGCGCCAGCAGCCCCGAGGACATAATCTACGAGCAGTACTTC. Protein sequence: CASSPEDIIYEQYF.

This chain joins TRBV7-8 and TRBJ2-5; 8 nucleotides match TRBD1. With 8 bases clipped from V and 2 bases from J, the junction kept 4 bases outside the gene matches. Germline values: CDR1 SGHVS, CDR2 FQNEAQ. The CDR3 extends over 13 amino acids. The CDR3 protein is CASRRTGQETQYF. The DNA of the CDR3 is TGTGCCAGCCGGAGGACAGGGCAAGAGACCCAGTACTTC.

A single count supports this clone. This rearrangement joins TRBV6-8 to TRBJ2-1, with D possibly TRBD2 on 6 matching bases. The CDR3 is 15 amino acids. CDR1 is MNHGY and CDR2 is SAAAGT in the germline V gene. The V end lost 5 bases, the J end lost 3 bases, and 14 bases lay between the germline ends. The DNA of the CDR3 is TGTGCCAGCAGTCACACTAGCACCAACTACAATGAGCAGTTCTTC. This translates into CASSHTSTNYNEQFF.

The rearrangement links TRBV10-3 to TRBJ2-2; a possible D gene is TRBD1 (6 bases). Trimming took 2 bases from V and 4 from J, leaving 14 bases between them. Germline V lookup: CDR1 ENHRY, CDR2 SYGVKD. The CDR3 is 16 residues long. The CDR3 sequence is CAISEPSTGLTGELFF. In nucleotides, the CDR3 is TGTGCCATCAGTGAGCCCTCAACAGGGCTCACCGGGGAGCTGTTTTTT.

This clone was recorded once. V and J are TRBV28 and TRBJ2-2; D unclear. CDR1 and CDR2 from the germline V gene are MDHEN and SYDVKM. V was pared by 3 bases and J by 7 bases, with 6 bases between. CDR3 length equals 12 residues. The CDR3 DNA reads as TGTGCCAGCAGTTTTCAGTTCGGGGAGCTGTTTTTT. Residues: CASSFQFGELFF.

The CDR3, as DNA: TGTGCCAGCAGTGTTCAGATCCCTGGCTACACCTTC. It is translated as CASSVQIPGYTF. The chain links TRBV2 to TRBJ1-2; D gene uncertain. The ends were cut back, 4 bases at V and 7 bases at J, with 10 bases in the middle. Per germline, CDR1 SNHLY and CDR2 FYNNEI. The CDR3 loop spans 12 amino acids.

The J gene is TRBJ2-1, the V gene TRBV11-2; the match to TRBD1 covers 8 bases. V was pared by 5 bases and J by 2 bases, with 8 bases of the junction left unmatched. Germline loops: CDR1 SGHAT, CDR2 FQNNGV. The CDR3 loop spans 16 amino acids. This chain's CDR3 is CASSPYGQGTYNEQFF. DNA for the CDR3: TGTGCCAGCAGCCCATATGGACAGGGTACCTACAATGAGCAGTTCTTC.

This rearrangement joins TRBV6-7 to TRBJ2-7, with TRBD2 matching over 13 bases. TRBV6-7 carries the ORF label, with uncertain function. Trimming took 4 bases from V and 2 from J; bases not matched to a gene: 5. The CDR3 has 16 residues. Here the CDR3 DNA reads TGTGCCAGCAGTTTCCCAGGACTAGCGGGAGCCTACGAGCAGTACTTC. It codes for CASSFPGLAGAYEQYF.

This clone was detected ten times or more. This chain links TRBV4-1 with TRBJ1-4; D is perhaps TRBD1 (6 bases). V was cut by 3 bases and J by 6 bases, with 17 bases left in between. This CDR3 comprises 16 residues. Germline CDR1 MGHRA, CDR2 YSYEKL. The CDR3 DNA follows: TGCGCCAGCAGCCATACAGGGTTTCGCCCCTATGAAAAACTGTTTTTT. This codes for CASSHTGFRPYEKLFF.

The genes are TRBV28 and TRBJ1-5, with 8 bases fitting TRBD1. Germline V gene lookup returns CDR1 MDHEN and CDR2 SYDVKM. After removal of 5 bases from V and 5 bases from J, the junction contained 11 bases not matched to a gene. The CDR3 sequence is 16 residues long. CDR3 loop: CASSVPPGTGDQPQHF. In DNA form, the CDR3 reads TGTGCCAGCAGTGTACCCCCCGGGACAGGTGATCAGCCCCAGCATTTT.

This clone has a single count. The chain employs TRBV18 and TRBJ2-2; D may be TRBD1 (5 bases). The V gene lost 0 bases and the J gene lost 5 bases, with 10 bases spanning the gap. The CDR3 contains 15 residues. The V gene's germline CDR1 is KGHSH and CDR2 LQKENI. CDR3 amino acids: CASSPPARETGELFF. CDR3 nucleotide sequence: TGTGCCAGCTCACCACCGGCCAGGGAAACCGGGGAGCTGTTTTTT.